A selection of T cell receptor beta chains follows, all from one sample in a study of cytomegalovirus exposure and HLA in healthy donors. The protocol was immunoSEQ multiplex PCR, while the TCRdb copy is restricted to in-frame clones and leaves out a portion. The table has 100,000 to 150,000 clones, around 78% seen once. Sequencing was done on a sample of PBMCs. The source is a woman aged 45-65 years in good health and CMV-seronegative. CDR3s include the opening cysteine and the closing phenylalanine or tryptophan. Each record gives: clone size, J gene, V gene, D gene, CDR3 DNA, CDR3 protein. A D gene is named only where the DNA matches it firmly. Clone size is shown for a subset of rows, as once, few, many or a class of expanded clone.

abundance: NA
j_gene: TRBJ1-5
v_gene: TRBV30
d_gene: TRBD1
CDR3nt: TGTGCCTGGAGTCGGACAGGGTCAAATCAGCCCCAGCATTTT
CDR3aa: CAWSRTGSNQPQHF

abundance: once
j_gene: TRBJ1-2
v_gene: TRBV30
d_gene: NA
CDR3nt: TGTGCCTGGAGTGTTCCGCTTAGCCCGAACTATGGCTACACCTTC
CDR3aa: CAWSVPLSPNYGYTF

abundance: few
j_gene: TRBJ2-2
v_gene: TRBV7-6
d_gene: TRBD1
CDR3nt: TGTGCCAGCAGCATCTCCCGGACAGGGGCGACAAGGACCGGGGAGCTGTTTTTT
CDR3aa: CASSISRTGATRTGELFF

abundance: NA
j_gene: TRBJ1-1
v_gene: TRBV4-1
d_gene: NA
CDR3nt: TGCGCCAGCAGCCAAGAGCAGGGTAACACTGAAGCTTTCTTT
CDR3aa: CASSQEQGNTEAFF

abundance: NA
j_gene: TRBJ2-3
v_gene: TRBV4-2
d_gene: NA
CDR3nt: TGTGCCAGCAGCCAACCCGCACTAGCAGGTACGCAGTATTTT
CDR3aa: CASSQPALAGTQYF

abundance: NA
j_gene: TRBJ1-1
v_gene: TRBV5-4
d_gene: TRBD1
CDR3nt: TGTGCCACGGGTTCTCAGGGGGCGAACACTGAAGCTTTCTTT
CDR3aa: CATGSQGANTEAFF

abundance: NA
j_gene: TRBJ1-5
v_gene: TRBV2
d_gene: NA
CDR3nt: TGTGCCAGCAGTGAAGGCAGGGGCGGTCAGCCCCAGCATTTT
CDR3aa: CASSEGRGGQPQHF

abundance: few
j_gene: TRBJ2-1
v_gene: TRBV15
d_gene: TRBD2
CDR3nt: TGTGCCACCAGCAGCGGACTAGCGGGAACGGGCTACAATGAGCAGTTCTTC
CDR3aa: CATSSGLAGTGYNEQFF

abundance: few
j_gene: TRBJ2-1
v_gene: TRBV11-3
d_gene: TRBD2
CDR3nt: TGTGCCAGCAGCCCTACCGGGACTAGCGACAATGAGCAGTTCTTC
CDR3aa: CASSPTGTSDNEQFF

abundance: NA
j_gene: TRBJ1-2
v_gene: TRBV7-9
d_gene: NA
CDR3nt: TGTGCCAGCAGCTTAGAGTTGAGTGGTCGGGGGAGCTATGGCTACACCTTC
CDR3aa: CASSLELSGRGSYGYTF

abundance: NA
j_gene: TRBJ2-1
v_gene: TRBV27
d_gene: NA
CDR3nt: TGTGCCAGCAGACATACGGGGGTTTTGGGAAATGAGCAGTTCTTC
CDR3aa: CASRHTGVLGNEQFF

abundance: NA
j_gene: TRBJ1-4
v_gene: TRBV14
d_gene: NA
CDR3nt: TGTGCCAGCAGCCAAGGAGACATCCGTAATGAAAAACTGTTTTTT
CDR3aa: CASSQGDIRNEKLFF

abundance: few
j_gene: TRBJ1-2
v_gene: TRBV9
d_gene: NA
CDR3nt: TGTGCCAGCAGCGTAGGTGGGGACTATGGCTACCCCTTC
CDR3aa: CASSVGGDYGYPF

abundance: NA
j_gene: TRBJ2-1
v_gene: TRBV11-3
d_gene: TRBD2
CDR3nt: TGTGCCAGCAGCTTAGATGGCGGGAGTTTCAATGAGCAGTTCTTC
CDR3aa: CASSLDGGSFNEQFF

abundance: NA
j_gene: TRBJ2-3
v_gene: TRBV7-3
d_gene: TRBD2
CDR3nt: TGTGCCAGCAGCGCTCTAGCGGGAGTCGATACGCAGTATTTT
CDR3aa: CASSALAGVDTQYF

abundance: NA
j_gene: TRBJ2-5
v_gene: TRBV7-8
d_gene: TRBD2
CDR3nt: TGTGCCAGCAGCACCCAGCGGGAGGCGGGTCGAGAGACCCAGTACTTC
CDR3aa: CASSTQREAGRETQYF

abundance: NA
j_gene: TRBJ1-2
v_gene: TRBV4-1
d_gene: TRBD1
CDR3nt: TGCGCCAGCAGCCAGCCGGGAACAGGGGACGCCTATGGCTACACCTTC
CDR3aa: CASSQPGTGDAYGYTF

abundance: NA
j_gene: TRBJ2-1
v_gene: TRBV7-2
d_gene: TRBD2
CDR3nt: TGTGCCAGCAGCCTTAGCGGGCTAAGCTCCTACAATGAGCAGTTCTTC
CDR3aa: CASSLSGLSSYNEQFF

abundance: NA
j_gene: TRBJ1-1
v_gene: TRBV5-4
d_gene: TRBD1
CDR3nt: TGTGCCAGCAGCTTGGTTAACAGGGGGACTGAAGCTTTCTTT
CDR3aa: CASSLVNRGTEAFF

abundance: once
j_gene: TRBJ1-2
v_gene: TRBV7-2
d_gene: NA
CDR3nt: TGTGCCAGCAGCTTAGGGAGGGCTAACTATGGCTACACCTTC
CDR3aa: CASSLGRANYGYTF

abundance: NA
j_gene: TRBJ2-3
v_gene: TRBV30
d_gene: TRBD2
CDR3nt: TGTGCCTGGAGTGTGCTAGCGGGAAGCACAGATACGCAGTATTTT
CDR3aa: CAWSVLAGSTDTQYF

abundance: NA
j_gene: TRBJ1-4
v_gene: TRBV6-6
d_gene: NA
CDR3nt: TGTGCCAGCAGTCAGGGGTTGACTAATGAAAAACTGTTTTTT
CDR3aa: CASSQGLTNEKLFF

abundance: few
j_gene: TRBJ2-1
v_gene: TRBV16
d_gene: NA
CDR3nt: TGTGCCAGCAGCCAATACCAGGGAAATGAGCAGTTCTTC
CDR3aa: CASSQYQGNEQFF

abundance: NA
j_gene: TRBJ2-1
v_gene: TRBV7-9
d_gene: NA
CDR3nt: TGTGCCAGCAGCCCGGACAGTTACAATGAGCAGTTCTTC
CDR3aa: CASSPDSYNEQFF

abundance: NA
j_gene: TRBJ1-1
v_gene: TRBV30
d_gene: NA
CDR3nt: TGTGCCTGGAGTGGAGGAGGGAAGGGGTTTTGGAACACTGAAGCTTTCTTT
CDR3aa: CAWSGGGKGFWNTEAFF

abundance: NA
j_gene: TRBJ1-5
v_gene: TRBV18
d_gene: TRBD1
CDR3nt: TGTGCCAGCTCACCTGGACAGGGAAGCAATCAGCCCCAGCATTTT
CDR3aa: CASSPGQGSNQPQHF

abundance: NA
j_gene: TRBJ2-5
v_gene: TRBV10-2
d_gene: TRBD2
CDR3nt: TGCGCCAGCAGTGAAAGCGGGAGGGACCAAGAGACCCAGTACTTC
CDR3aa: CASSESGRDQETQYF

abundance: once
j_gene: TRBJ2-1
v_gene: TRBV9
d_gene: TRBD1
CDR3nt: TGTGCCAGCAGCCCAAGGGGGACAGCATACAATGAGCAGTTCTTC
CDR3aa: CASSPRGTAYNEQFF

abundance: NA
j_gene: TRBJ2-7
v_gene: TRBV28
d_gene: NA
CDR3nt: TGTGCCAGCAGACCGCCCGGTGTCGAGCAGTACTTC
CDR3aa: CASRPPGVEQYF

abundance: few
j_gene: TRBJ2-1
v_gene: TRBV5-4
d_gene: TRBD2
CDR3nt: TGTGCCAGCACCGAGTTACTAGCGGTCAATGAGCAGTTCTTC
CDR3aa: CASTELLAVNEQFF

abundance: NA
j_gene: TRBJ1-2
v_gene: TRBV7-6
d_gene: TRBD1
CDR3nt: TGTGCCAGCAGCAAAGACAGGGGGTTAAACTATGGCTACACCTTC
CDR3aa: CASSKDRGLNYGYTF

abundance: NA
j_gene: TRBJ2-3
v_gene: TRBV7-3
d_gene: TRBD2
CDR3nt: TGTGCCAGCAGCTTAAGACCGGCGGGGGGCACAGATACGCAGTATTTT
CDR3aa: CASSLRPAGGTDTQYF

abundance: NA
j_gene: TRBJ2-1
v_gene: TRBV29-1
d_gene: TRBD1
CDR3nt: TGCAGCGTTGACGGGACAGGGGGTAACAATGAGCAGTTCTTC
CDR3aa: CSVDGTGGNNEQFF

abundance: NA
j_gene: TRBJ2-3
v_gene: TRBV19
d_gene: NA
CDR3nt: TGTGCCAGTAGTATTTGGGACTCTAACACAGATACGCAGTATTTT
CDR3aa: CASSIWDSNTDTQYF

abundance: NA
j_gene: TRBJ2-1
v_gene: TRBV19
d_gene: NA
CDR3nt: TGTGCCAGTAGTATAGACCCTACCAAAAACTCCTACAATGAGCAGTTCTTC
CDR3aa: CASSIDPTKNSYNEQFF

abundance: NA
j_gene: TRBJ1-2
v_gene: TRBV19
d_gene: NA
CDR3nt: TGTGCCAGTAGTACACAGGAAGCTAACTATGGCTACACCTTC
CDR3aa: CASSTQEANYGYTF

abundance: NA
j_gene: TRBJ1-4
v_gene: TRBV7-9
d_gene: NA
CDR3nt: TGTGCCAGCAGTTCCGACGGGGTATATGAAAAACTGTTTTTT
CDR3aa: CASSSDGVYEKLFF

abundance: NA
j_gene: TRBJ2-7
v_gene: TRBV28
d_gene: TRBD2
CDR3nt: TGTGCCAGCACCAATCCAAGCGGGAGACTCCCCTACGAGCAGTACTTC
CDR3aa: CASTNPSGRLPYEQYF

abundance: NA
j_gene: TRBJ1-1
v_gene: TRBV7-8
d_gene: TRBD1
CDR3nt: TGTGCCAGCAGCACCGGACAGGGCTGTGAAGCTTTCTTT
CDR3aa: CASSTGQGCEAFF

abundance: NA
j_gene: TRBJ1-4
v_gene: TRBV28
d_gene: TRBD1
CDR3nt: TGTGCCAGCAGTGCCCACAGGGGAGCTCTTGAAAAACTGTTTTTT
CDR3aa: CASSAHRGALEKLFF

abundance: NA
j_gene: TRBJ2-4
v_gene: TRBV13
d_gene: NA
CDR3nt: TGTGCCAGCAGCTTAACAACAGGTTCCAAAAACATTCAGTACTTC
CDR3aa: CASSLTTGSKNIQYF

abundance: NA
j_gene: TRBJ1-5
v_gene: TRBV7-2
d_gene: NA
CDR3nt: TGTGCCAGCCGAGGAGGGCTTCGTCAGCCCCAGCATTTT
CDR3aa: CASRGGLRQPQHF

abundance: NA
j_gene: TRBJ2-5
v_gene: TRBV29-1
d_gene: TRBD2
CDR3nt: TGCAGCGTTGAAGATCGGGCGGGGGGGGCGGGGGGAGAGACCCAGTACTTC
CDR3aa: CSVEDRAGGAGGETQYF

abundance: few
j_gene: TRBJ1-4
v_gene: TRBV4-1
d_gene: NA
CDR3nt: TGCGCCAGCAGCCAAGAACGGGGGATGGATGAAAAACTGTTTTTT
CDR3aa: CASSQERGMDEKLFF

abundance: NA
j_gene: TRBJ2-7
v_gene: TRBV5-4
d_gene: NA
CDR3nt: TGTGCCAGCAGCGTCGGCGGGGCCTCCTACGAGCAGTACTTC
CDR3aa: CASSVGGASYEQYF

abundance: few
j_gene: TRBJ1-3
v_gene: TRBV30
d_gene: NA
CDR3nt: TGTGCCTGGAGTGGGGCCGACTCTGGAAACACCATATATTTT
CDR3aa: CAWSGADSGNTIYF

abundance: NA
j_gene: TRBJ1-2
v_gene: TRBV7-9
d_gene: TRBD1
CDR3nt: TGTGCCAGCAGCCCCGCAACACAGGGGTGGGATGGCTACACCTTC
CDR3aa: CASSPATQGWDGYTF

abundance: few
j_gene: TRBJ1-1
v_gene: TRBV7-9
d_gene: TRBD1
CDR3nt: TGTGCCAGCAGCTTAGAGGGGGCCGGGAACACTGAAGCTTTCTTT
CDR3aa: CASSLEGAGNTEAFF

abundance: NA
j_gene: TRBJ2-5
v_gene: TRBV9
d_gene: TRBD2
CDR3nt: TGTGCCAGCAGCAAGGGGGCAGCGGGAGGACAAGAGACCCAGTACTTC
CDR3aa: CASSKGAAGGQETQYF

abundance: NA
j_gene: TRBJ2-2
v_gene: TRBV5-6
d_gene: TRBD1
CDR3nt: TGTGCCAGCAGCTCAGGACAGGTGGGGGTCCTTCCCGGGGAGCTGTTTTTT
CDR3aa: CASSSGQVGVLPGELFF

abundance: NA
j_gene: TRBJ2-2
v_gene: TRBV6-5
d_gene: TRBD1
CDR3nt: TGTGCCAGCAGCTGGACAGGGGACACCGGGGAGCTGTTTTTT
CDR3aa: CASSWTGDTGELFF

abundance: NA
j_gene: TRBJ1-5
v_gene: TRBV7-2
d_gene: NA
CDR3nt: TGTGCCAGCAGCTTAGCGAGGGAGCAGGTGCTTTTTTTT
CDR3aa: CASSLAREQVLFF

abundance: NA
j_gene: TRBJ1-3
v_gene: TRBV5-6
d_gene: NA
CDR3nt: TGTGCCAGCAGCTTTCTCTCTGGAAACACCATATATTTT
CDR3aa: CASSFLSGNTIYF